What follows describes a single TCR beta chain. Germline loops: CDR1 SGHDT, CDR2 YYEEEE. Trimming at V came to 5 bases and at J to 9 bases, leaving 3 bases not matched to a gene. This CDR3 is built from 14 residues. This sample is drawn from a study of technical replicates of blood from a handful of donors. Data came from immunoSEQ multiplex PCR; TCRdb stores just in-frame clones and leaves some out. The data hold 60,000 to 80,000 clones, with around nine tenths observed a single time. Sequenced material: PBMCs. This chain uses TRBV5-6 with TRBJ1-6, with 12 bases lining up with TRBD1. This receptor was identified in a human donor in good health. Some clones in this sample may be carry-over from other donors' samples. In nucleotides, the CDR3 is TGTGCCAGCAGGGGACAGGGGGCCAGTTCACCCCTCCACTTT. It is translated as CASRGQGASSPLHF.